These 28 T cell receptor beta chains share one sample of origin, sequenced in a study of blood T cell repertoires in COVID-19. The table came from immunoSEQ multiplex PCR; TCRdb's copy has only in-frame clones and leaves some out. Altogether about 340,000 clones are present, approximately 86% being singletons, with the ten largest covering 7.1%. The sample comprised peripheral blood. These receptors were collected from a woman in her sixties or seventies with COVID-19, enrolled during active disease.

DNA of the CDR3: TGTGCCAGCAGCGGACAGCCAAACTATGGCTACACCTTC. This translates into CASSGQPNYGYTF. This chain joins TRBV9 and TRBJ1-2; tentative D call: TRBD1 (5 bases). CDR3 size: 13 residues. Trimming took 3 bases from V and 2 from J, leaving 8 bases between them. Germline loops: CDR1 SGDLS, CDR2 YYNGEE.

The chain's CDR3 is CASKPAGTGIVQPQHF. Here the CDR3 DNA reads TGCGCCAGCAAACCGGCCGGGACAGGGATAGTACAGCCCCAGCATTTT. The V gene is TRBV23-1, the J gene TRBJ1-5, with 9 bases matching TRBD1. TRBV23-1 is known as an ORF, though its function is uncertain. V was clipped by 7 bases and J by 7 bases; unmatched bases: 14. CDR3 length equals 16 residues.

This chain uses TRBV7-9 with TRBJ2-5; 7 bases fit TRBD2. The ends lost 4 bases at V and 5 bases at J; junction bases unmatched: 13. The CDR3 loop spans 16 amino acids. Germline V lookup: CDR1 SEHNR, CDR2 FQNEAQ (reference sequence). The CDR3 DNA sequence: TGTGCCAGCAGCTCCGCGGGAGTCGCCGGGGATGAGACCCAGTACTTC. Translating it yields CASSSAGVAGDETQYF.

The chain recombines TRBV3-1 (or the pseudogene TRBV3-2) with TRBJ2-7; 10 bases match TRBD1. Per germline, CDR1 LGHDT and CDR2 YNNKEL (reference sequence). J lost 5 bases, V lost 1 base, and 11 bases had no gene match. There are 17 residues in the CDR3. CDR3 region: CASSQGTGGRRSDEQYF. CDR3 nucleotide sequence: TGTGCCAGCAGCCAAGGGACAGGGGGTAGACGGTCGGACGAGCAGTACTTC.

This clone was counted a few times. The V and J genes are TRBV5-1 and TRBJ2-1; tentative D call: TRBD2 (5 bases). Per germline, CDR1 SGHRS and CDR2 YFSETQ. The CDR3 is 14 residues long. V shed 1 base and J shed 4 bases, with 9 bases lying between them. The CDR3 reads CASSLKAAYNEQFF. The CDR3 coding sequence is TGCGCCAGCAGCTTGAAAGCGGCTTACAATGAGCAGTTCTTC.

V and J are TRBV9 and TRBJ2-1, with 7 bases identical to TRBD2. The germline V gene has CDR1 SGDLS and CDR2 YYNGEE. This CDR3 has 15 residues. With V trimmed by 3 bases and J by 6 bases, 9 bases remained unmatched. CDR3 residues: CASSALGLRGNEQFF. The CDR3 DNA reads TGTGCCAGCAGCGCACTGGGACTACGAGGCAATGAGCAGTTCTTC.

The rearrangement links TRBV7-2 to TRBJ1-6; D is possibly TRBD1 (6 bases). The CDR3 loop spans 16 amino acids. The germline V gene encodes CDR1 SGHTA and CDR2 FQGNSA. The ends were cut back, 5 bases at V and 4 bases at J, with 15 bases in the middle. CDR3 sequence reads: CASSLYRVRYNSPLHF. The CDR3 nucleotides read TGTGCCAGCAGCCTGTACAGGGTTCGGTATAATTCACCCCTCCACTTT. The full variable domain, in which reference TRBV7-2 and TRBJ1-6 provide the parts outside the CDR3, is GAGVSQSPSNKVTEKGKDVELRCDPISGHTALYWYRQSLGQGLEFLIYFQGNSAPDKSGLPSDRFSAERTGGSVSTLTIQRTQQEDSAVYLCASSLYRVRYNSPLHFGNGTRLTVT.

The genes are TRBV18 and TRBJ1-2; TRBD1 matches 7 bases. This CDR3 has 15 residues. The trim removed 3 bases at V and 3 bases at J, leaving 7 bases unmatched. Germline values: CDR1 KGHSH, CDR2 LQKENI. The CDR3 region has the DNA TGTGCCAGCTCACCCTTGTTTGGACAGGACTATGGCTACACCTTC. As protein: CASSPLFGQDYGYTF.

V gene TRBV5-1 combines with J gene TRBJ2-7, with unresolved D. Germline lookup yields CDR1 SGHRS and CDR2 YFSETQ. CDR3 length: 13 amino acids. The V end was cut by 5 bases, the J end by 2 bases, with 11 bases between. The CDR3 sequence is CASSFGSAYEQYF. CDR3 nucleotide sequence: TGCGCCAGCAGTTTCGGAAGCGCCTACGAGCAGTACTTC.

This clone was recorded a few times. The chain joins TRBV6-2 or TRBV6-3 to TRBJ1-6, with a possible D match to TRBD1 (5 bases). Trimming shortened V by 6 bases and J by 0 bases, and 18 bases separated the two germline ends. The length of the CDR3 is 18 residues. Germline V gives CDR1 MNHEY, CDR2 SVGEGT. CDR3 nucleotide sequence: TGTGCCAGCAGCCACGGTTTAGGGGCAACCTCCTATAATTCACCCCTCCACTTT. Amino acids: CASSHGLGATSYNSPLHF.

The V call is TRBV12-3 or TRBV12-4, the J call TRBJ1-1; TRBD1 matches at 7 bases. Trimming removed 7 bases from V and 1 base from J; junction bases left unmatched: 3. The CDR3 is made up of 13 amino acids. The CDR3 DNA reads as TGTGCCAGCACCGGGACAGAGAACACTGAAGCTTTCTTT. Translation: CASTGTENTEAFF.

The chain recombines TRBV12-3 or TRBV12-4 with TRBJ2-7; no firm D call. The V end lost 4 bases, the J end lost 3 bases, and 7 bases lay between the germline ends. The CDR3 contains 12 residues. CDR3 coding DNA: TGTGCCAGCAGTTCGCCTAGCTACGAGCAGTACTTC. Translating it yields CASSSPSYEQYF.

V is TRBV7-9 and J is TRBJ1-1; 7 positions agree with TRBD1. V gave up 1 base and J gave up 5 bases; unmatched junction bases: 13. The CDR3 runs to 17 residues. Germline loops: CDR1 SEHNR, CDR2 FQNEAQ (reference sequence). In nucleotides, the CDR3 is TGTGCCAGCAGCTTAGAGGCAAGGGGACAGAGGGGGACTGAAGCTTTCTTT. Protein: CASSLEARGQRGTEAFF.

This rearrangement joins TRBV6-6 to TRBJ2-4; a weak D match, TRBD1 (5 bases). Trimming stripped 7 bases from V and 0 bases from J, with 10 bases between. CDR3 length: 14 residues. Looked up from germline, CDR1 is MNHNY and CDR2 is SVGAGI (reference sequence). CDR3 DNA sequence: TGTGCCAGCACCCTGACAGTAGCCAAAAACATTCAGTACTTC. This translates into CASTLTVAKNIQYF.

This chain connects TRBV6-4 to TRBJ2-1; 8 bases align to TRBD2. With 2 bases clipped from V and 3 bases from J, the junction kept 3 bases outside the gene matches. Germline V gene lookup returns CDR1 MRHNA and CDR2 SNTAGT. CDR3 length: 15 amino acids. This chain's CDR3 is CASSDTSGVYNEQFF. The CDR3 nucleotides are TGTGCCAGCAGTGACACTAGCGGTGTCTACAATGAGCAGTTCTTC.

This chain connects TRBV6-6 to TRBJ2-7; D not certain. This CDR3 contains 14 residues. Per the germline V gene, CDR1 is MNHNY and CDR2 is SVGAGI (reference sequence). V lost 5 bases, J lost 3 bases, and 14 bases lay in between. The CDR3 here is CASSKLSGHYEQYF. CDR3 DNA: TGTGCCAGCAGTAAGTTATCAGGTCACTACGAGCAGTACTTC.

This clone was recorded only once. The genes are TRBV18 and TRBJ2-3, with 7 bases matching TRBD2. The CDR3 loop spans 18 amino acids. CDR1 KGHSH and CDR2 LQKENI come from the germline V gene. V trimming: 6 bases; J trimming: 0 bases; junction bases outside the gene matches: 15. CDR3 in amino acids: CASSRIAPGGLSTDTQYF. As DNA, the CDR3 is TGTGCCAGCTCCCGAATCGCACCGGGGGGACTCAGCACAGATACGCAGTATTTT.

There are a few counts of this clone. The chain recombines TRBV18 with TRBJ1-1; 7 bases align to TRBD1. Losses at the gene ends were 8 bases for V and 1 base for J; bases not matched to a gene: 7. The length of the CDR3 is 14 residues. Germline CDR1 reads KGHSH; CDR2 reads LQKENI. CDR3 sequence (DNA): TGTGCCAGCACCGGACAGGTGAAGAACACTGAAGCTTTCTTT. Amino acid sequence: CASTGQVKNTEAFF.

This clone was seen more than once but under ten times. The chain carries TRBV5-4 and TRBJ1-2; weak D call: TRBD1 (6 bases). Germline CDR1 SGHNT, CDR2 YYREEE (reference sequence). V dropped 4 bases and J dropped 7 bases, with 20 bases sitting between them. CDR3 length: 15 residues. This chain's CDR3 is CASSPREGGRGGYTF. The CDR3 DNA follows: TGTGCCAGCAGCCCACGTGAGGGGGGGCGCGGTGGCTACACCTTC.

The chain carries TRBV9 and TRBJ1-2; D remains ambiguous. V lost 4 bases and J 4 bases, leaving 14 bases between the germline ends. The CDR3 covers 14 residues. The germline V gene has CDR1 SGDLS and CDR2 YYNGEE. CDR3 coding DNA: TGTGCCAGCAGCCCTGCATGGAGCATCTATGGCTACACCTTC. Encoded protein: CASSPAWSIYGYTF. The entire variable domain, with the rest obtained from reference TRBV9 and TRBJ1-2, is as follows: DSGVTQTPKHLITATGQRVTLRCSPRSGDLSVYWYQQSLDQGLQFLIQYYNGEERAKGNILERFSAQQFPDLHSELNLSSLELGDSALYFCASSPAWSIYGYTFGSGTRLTVV.

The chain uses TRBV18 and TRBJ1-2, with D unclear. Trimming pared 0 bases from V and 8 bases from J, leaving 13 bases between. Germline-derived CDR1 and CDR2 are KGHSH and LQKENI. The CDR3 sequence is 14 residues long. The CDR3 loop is CASSPPSSGEGYTF. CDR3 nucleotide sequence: TGTGCCAGCTCACCACCGTCCAGCGGGGAAGGCTACACCTTC.

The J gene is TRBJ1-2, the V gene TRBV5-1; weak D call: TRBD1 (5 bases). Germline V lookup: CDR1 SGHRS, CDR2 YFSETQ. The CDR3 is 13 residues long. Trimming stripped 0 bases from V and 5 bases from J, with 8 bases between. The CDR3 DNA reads TGCGCCAGCAGCTTGGACAGGACATATGGCTACACCTTC. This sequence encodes CASSLDRTYGYTF. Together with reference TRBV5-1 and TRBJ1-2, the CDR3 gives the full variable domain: KAGVTQTPRYLIKTRGQQVTLSCSPISGHRSVSWYQQTPGQGLQFLFEYFSETQRNKGNFPGRFSGRQFSNSRSEMNVSTLELGDSALYLCASSLDRTYGYTFGSGTRLTVV.

CDR3 protein: CASSVSGVGETQYF. The CDR3 bases are TGTGCCAGCAGCGTTAGCGGGGTTGGGGAGACCCAGTACTTC. The gene calls are TRBV7-2 and TRBJ2-5; TRBD2 matches 8 bases. Germline trimming cut 5 bases from V and 5 bases from J; bases unmatched to any gene: 7. CDR3 size: 14 residues. Looked up from germline, CDR1 is SGHTA and CDR2 is FQGNSA.

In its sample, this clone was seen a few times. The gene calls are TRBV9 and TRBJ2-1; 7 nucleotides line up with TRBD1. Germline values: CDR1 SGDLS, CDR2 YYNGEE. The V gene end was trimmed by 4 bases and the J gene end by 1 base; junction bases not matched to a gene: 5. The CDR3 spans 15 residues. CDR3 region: CASSTRDSSYNEQFF. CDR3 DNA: TGTGCCAGCAGCACCCGGGACAGTTCCTACAATGAGCAGTTCTTC. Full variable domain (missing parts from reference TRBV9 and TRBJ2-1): DSGVTQTPKHLITATGQRVTLRCSPRSGDLSVYWYQQSLDQGLQFLIQYYNGEERAKGNILERFSAQQFPDLHSELNLSSLELGDSALYFCASSTRDSSYNEQFFGPGTRLTVL.

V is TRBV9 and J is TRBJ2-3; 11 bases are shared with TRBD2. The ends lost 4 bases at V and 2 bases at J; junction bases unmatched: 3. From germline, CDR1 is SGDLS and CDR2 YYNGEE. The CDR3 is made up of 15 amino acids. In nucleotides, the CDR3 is TGTGCCAGCAGCCTTAGCGGGGGGGTCACAGATACGCAGTATTTT. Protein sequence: CASSLSGGVTDTQYF.

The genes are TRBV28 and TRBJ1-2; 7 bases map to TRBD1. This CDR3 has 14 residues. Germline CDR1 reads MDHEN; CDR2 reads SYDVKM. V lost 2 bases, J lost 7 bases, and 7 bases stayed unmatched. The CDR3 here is CASSLGETGLGYTF. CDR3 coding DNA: TGTGCCAGCAGTTTAGGGGAGACAGGGCTTGGCTACACCTTC.

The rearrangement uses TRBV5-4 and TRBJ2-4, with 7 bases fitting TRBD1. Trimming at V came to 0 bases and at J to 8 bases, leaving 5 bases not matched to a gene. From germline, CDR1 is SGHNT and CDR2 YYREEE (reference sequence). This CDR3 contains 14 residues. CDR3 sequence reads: CASSLVQGSDIQYF. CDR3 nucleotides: TGTGCCAGCAGCTTGGTACAGGGGAGTGACATTCAGTACTTC.

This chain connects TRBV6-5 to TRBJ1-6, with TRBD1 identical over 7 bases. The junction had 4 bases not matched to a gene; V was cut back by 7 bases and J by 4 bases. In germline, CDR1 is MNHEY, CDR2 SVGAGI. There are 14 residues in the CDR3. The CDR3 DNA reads TGTGCCAGCATGGGGACAGCTTATAATTCACCCCTCCACTTT. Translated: CASMGTAYNSPLHF.